Each of the 25 T cell receptor beta chains below was sequenced from the same sample in a study of siplizumab effects on memory and regulatory T cells (dated by TCRdb to about 2019). Receptors were amplified or captured by the immunoSEQ multiplex PCR assay. As stored in TCRdb, this immuneACCESS dataset retains in-frame rearrangements with V and J assigned. A fraction of the clones does not appear; measured against another copy, unresolved V genes explain less than half of the discrepancy, and the remainder lacks a known reason. This sample comprises 90,000 to 150,000 clones, 93% of them detected only once. The ten largest clonotypes hold over 0.15% of the sample. Sequenced sample: non-Treg CD4+ T cells sorted from blood. Sample cell subset or site, as interpreted from the label and publication: FACS-sorted unstimulated CD4+ non-regulatory T cells. These receptors all stem from a human donor in good health.

The chain joins TRBV5-1 to TRBJ2-1, with TRBD2 matching 11 bases. CDR1 is SGHRS, CDR2 YFSETQ, per germline. The CDR3 length is 16 residues. The V gene end was trimmed by 2 bases and the J gene end by 6 bases; junction bases not matched to a gene: 7. The CDR3 sequence is CASSLVALAGVNEQFF. As DNA, the CDR3 is TGCGCCAGCAGCTTAGTGGCACTAGCGGGGGTCAATGAGCAGTTCTTC.

V usage is TRBV7-8 and J usage is TRBJ2-7; D may be TRBD2 (6 bases). The V gene lost 4 bases and the J gene lost 7 bases, with 8 bases spanning the gap. This CDR3 comprises 11 residues. Germline assignment: CDR1 SGHVS and CDR2 FQNEAQ. The CDR3 protein is CASSWGVEQYF. CDR3 DNA sequence: TGTGCCAGCAGCTGGGGGGTAGAGCAGTACTTC. Complete variable domain (other parts from reference TRBV7-8 and TRBJ2-7): GAGVSQSPRYKVAKRGQDVALRCDPISGHVSLFWYQQALGQGPEFLTYFQNEAQLDKSGLPSDRFFAERPEGSVSTLKIQRTQQEDSAVYLCASSWGVEQYFGPGTRLTVT.

The V and J genes are TRBV7-6 and TRBJ2-7, with TRBD1 identical over 9 bases. V shed 5 bases, J shed 4 bases, and the junction held 3 bases outside the gene matches. Germline V gives CDR1 SGHVS, CDR2 FNYEAQ. The CDR3 totals 13 residues. CDR3 DNA: TGTGCCAGCAGCCCGGGACAGGGATACGAGCAGTACTTC. Its translation: CASSPGQGYEQYF.

The J gene is TRBJ1-1, the V gene TRBV5-1; D uncertain. V was shortened by 7 bases and J by 1 base, with 14 bases between the two germline ends. There are 14 residues in the CDR3. Per the germline V gene, CDR1 is SGHRS and CDR2 is YFSETQ. CDR3 sequence reads: CASFREGPNTEAFF. The CDR3 nucleotides read TGCGCCAGCTTTAGGGAAGGACCGAACACTGAAGCTTTCTTT.

This clone was found a few times. The chain carries TRBV7-6 and TRBJ1-3, with D possibly matching TRBD1 (6 bases). V lost 5 bases and J 3 bases, leaving 14 bases between the germline ends. Germline CDR1 reads SGHVS; CDR2 reads FNYEAQ. This CDR3 has 15 amino acids. CDR3 amino acids: CASSPTGLNGNTIYF. CDR3 DNA: TGTGCCAGCAGCCCTACAGGGCTTAATGGAAACACCATATATTTT.

V usage is TRBV28 and J usage is TRBJ1-4; 10 positions agree with TRBD1. Germline lookup yields CDR1 MDHEN and CDR2 SYDVKM. The CDR3 sequence is 15 residues long. With V trimmed by 2 bases and J by 8 bases, 5 bases remained unmatched. The CDR3 nucleotides read TGTGCCAGCAGTTTAGGGGACAGGGGTCGGGAAAAACTGTTTTTT. Residues: CASSLGDRGREKLFF.

The CDR3 spells CASRPYLNTGELFF. In DNA form, the CDR3 reads TGTGCCAGTAGACCATATCTAAACACCGGGGAGCTGTTTTTT. The gene calls are TRBV19 and TRBJ2-2; D unclear. The CDR3 runs to 14 residues. Trimming cost V 6 bases and J 2 bases, with 10 bases left between them. CDR1 LNHDA and CDR2 SQIVND come from the germline V gene (reference sequence).

The chain couples TRBV6-5 to TRBJ2-7; 7 bases are a match to TRBD1. Trimming at V came to 2 bases and at J to 0 bases, leaving 1 base not matched to a gene. CDR1 MNHEY and CDR2 SVGAGI come from the germline V gene. CDR3 length equals 14 residues. DNA of the CDR3: TGTGCCAGCAGTTACGACAGGGCCTCCTACGAGCAGTACTTC. It yields the protein CASSYDRASYEQYF.

This sequence joins TRBV6-5 and TRBJ2-7; TRBD2 is a possible D gene (6 bases). Germline values: CDR1 MNHEY, CDR2 SVGAGI. With 6 bases removed from V and 3 bases from J, the gap between germline ends came to 12 bases. The CDR3 totals 13 residues. The CDR3 DNA follows: TGTGCCAGCAGGCTAGCGATCCACTACGAGCAGTACTTC. Amino acids: CASRLAIHYEQYF.

The table lists this clone with a count of one. CDR3 protein: CASSVGPVAKNIQYF. CDR3 nucleotides: TGTGCCAGCAGCGTAGGACCTGTAGCCAAAAACATTCAGTACTTC. V and J are TRBV9 and TRBJ2-4; unclear D gene. The V end lost 0 bases, the J end lost 0 bases, and 7 bases lay between the germline ends. The CDR3 runs to 15 residues. Per germline, CDR1 SGDLS and CDR2 YYNGEE.

The chain employs TRBV4-1 and TRBJ2-7, with TRBD1 matching 9 bases. The germline gives CDR1 MGHRA, CDR2 YSYEKL. V gave up 5 bases and J gave up 2 bases; unmatched junction bases: 7. CDR3 length: 15 amino acids. The CDR3 here is CASSYRDRVPYEQYF. The CDR3 DNA reads TGCGCCAGCAGCTACCGGGACAGGGTCCCCTACGAGCAGTACTTC.

The chain carries TRBV4-2 and TRBJ2-1; TRBD2 matches at 10 bases. CDR3 size: 17 residues. V gave up 0 bases and J gave up 9 bases; unmatched junction bases: 11. Germline CDR1 LGHNA, CDR2 YNFKEQ. Written as DNA, the CDR3 is TGTGCCAGCAGCCAAGAGCAGAGCGGGGGGGCATCTAGTGAGCAGTTCTTC. Translating gives CASSQEQSGGASSEQFF.

The V call is TRBV7-3, the J call TRBJ2-1; the D call may be TRBD1 or TRBD2 (5 bases each). CDR1 is SGHTA, CDR2 FQGTGA, per germline. The CDR3 length is 14 residues. Trimming stripped 5 bases from V and 6 bases from J, with 14 bases between. The CDR3 DNA reads TGTGCCAGCAGCCGCCGGGGCCAGCCCAATGAGCAGTTCTTC. Protein sequence: CASSRRGQPNEQFF.

V gene TRBV21-1 combines with J gene TRBJ2-2; the D call TRBD2 from the table was never checked on the DNA. TRBV21-1 is an annotated pseudogene. This CDR3 contains 22 residues. CDR3 in DNA: TGTGCCAGCAGCAAAGAGGGCGGACTAGCGGGGGGAAACAGTTCCAACACCGGGGAGCTGTTTTTT. Its translation: CASSKEGGLAGGNSSNTGELFF.

The rearrangement links TRBV7-7 to TRBJ2-3; possibly TRBD1 or TRBD2 for D (5 bases each). Germline assignment: CDR1 SSHAT and CDR2 FNYEAQ (reference sequence). Trimming removed 6 bases at V and 0 bases at J, with 13 bases between. The CDR3 has 15 amino acids. In DNA form, the CDR3 reads TGTGCCAGCAGTCCTAGGGGCGGGAGCACAGATACGCAGTATTTT. This gives the protein CASSPRGGSTDTQYF. The full variable domain, rest sourced from reference TRBV7-7 and TRBJ2-3, is GAGVSQSPRYKVTKRGQDVTLRCDPISSHATLYWYQQALGQGPEFLTYFNYEAQPDKSGLPSDRFSAERPEGSISTLTIQRTEQRDSAMYRCASSPRGGSTDTQYFGPGTRLTVL.

The V and J genes are TRBV5-4 and TRBJ2-5, with TRBD2 identical over 9 bases. The CDR3 is 15 residues long. Trimming took 4 bases from V and 2 from J; bases not matched to a gene: 6. The germline gives CDR1 SGHNT, CDR2 YYREEE (reference sequence). CDR3 coding DNA: TGTGCCAGCAGCGTTTGGGCGGGGGGGCAAGAGACCCAGTACTTC. It is translated as CASSVWAGGQETQYF.

The chain is built from TRBV6-5 and TRBJ1-6, with D hard to call. This CDR3 has 14 residues. CDR1 and CDR2 from the germline V gene are MNHEY and SVGAGI. V shed 7 bases and J shed 1 base, with 8 bases lying between them. CDR3 DNA sequence: TGTGCCAGCACCCGAGGTTCCTATAATTCACCCCTCCACTTT. Amino acids: CASTRGSYNSPLHF.

The chain carries TRBV29-1 and TRBJ2-4; 7 nucleotides align to TRBD1. J was trimmed by 2 bases and V by 6 bases; bases with no gene match: 10. The CDR3 is 15 residues long. From germline, CDR1 is SQVTM and CDR2 ANQGSEA. CDR3 protein: CSVAPGQITKNIQYF. In DNA form, the CDR3 reads TGCAGCGTAGCACCGGGACAGATTACCAAAAACATTCAGTACTTC.

The rearrangement joins TRBV5-4 to TRBJ2-5; a possible D gene is TRBD2 (6 bases). The DNA matches TRBJ2-7 better at its end, which makes the J call doubtful. This CDR3 comprises 15 residues. Per the germline V gene, CDR1 is SGHNT and CDR2 is YYREEE (reference sequence). Written as DNA, the CDR3 is TGTGCCAGCAGCCTTGAGGCGGGGAACTCCTACGAGCAGTACTTC. Its translation is CASSLEAGNSYEQYF.

This chain links TRBV5-1 with TRBJ2-2; the match to TRBD2 covers 10 bases. The CDR3 is 16 residues long. V shed 4 bases and J 7 bases; nucleotides not matched to a gene: 10. CDR1 is SGHRS and CDR2 is YFSETQ in the germline V gene. The CDR3 bases are TGCGCCAGCAGCGCCTCGAGCGGGGGGGCCGGCGGGGAGCTGTTTTTT. It is translated as CASSASSGGAGGELFF. Full variable domain (missing parts from reference TRBV5-1 and TRBJ2-2): KAGVTQTPRYLIKTRGQQVTLSCSPISGHRSVSWYQQTPGQGLQFLFEYFSETQRNKGNFPGRFSGRQFSNSRSEMNVSTLELGDSALYLCASSASSGGAGGELFFGEGSRLTVL.

This clone was recorded only once. The chain is built from TRBV15 and TRBJ2-1, with 16 bases aligning to TRBD2. V dropped 1 base and J dropped 6; count of bases not matched to a gene: 6. Germline V gives CDR1 LNHNV, CDR2 YYDKDF (reference sequence). This CDR3 has 18 residues. The CDR3 coding sequence is TGTGCCACCAGCAGAGTTTCGGGACTAGCGGGGGGGTCCAATGAGCAGTTCTTC. Amino acid sequence: CATSRVSGLAGGSNEQFF.

V is TRBV30 and J is TRBJ2-5; no clear D gene. Trimming shortened V by 0 bases and J by 2 bases, and 10 bases separated the two germline ends. CDR3 length: 14 amino acids. The V gene's germline CDR1 is GTSNPN and CDR2 SVGIG (reference sequence). CDR3 nucleotides: TGTGCCTGGAGTGTTGCCGCCGTTCAAGAGACCCAGTACTTC. Its translation is CAWSVAAVQETQYF.

This clone has just a few counts. The chain uses TRBV28 and TRBJ2-7, with D uncertain. CDR1 is MDHEN, CDR2 SYDVKM, per germline. The CDR3 has 12 residues. Between the trimmed V and J ends, which lost 3 bases and 3 bases, there was a span of 6 bases. In DNA form, the CDR3 reads TGTGCCAGCAGTTTGACACGCTACGAGCAGTACTTC. Translating gives CASSLTRYEQYF.

The chain carries TRBV5-1 and TRBJ2-7; 7 positions agree with TRBD2. V lost 4 bases and J lost 2; bases outside the gene matches: 9. This CDR3 has 15 amino acids. CDR1 is SGHRS, CDR2 YFSETQ, per germline. The CDR3 region has the DNA TGCGCCAGCAGCCCAGGGAGGGGACTTACCTACGAGCAGTACTTC. Translating gives CASSPGRGLTYEQYF.

The chain couples TRBV27 to TRBJ1-2; TRBD1 aligns across 8 bases. Trimming at V came to 6 bases and at J to 2 bases, leaving 2 bases not matched to a gene. Germline V gives CDR1 MNHEY, CDR2 SMNVEV (reference sequence). CDR3 length: 13 residues. Here the CDR3 DNA reads TGTGCCAGCAGGGACAGGGAAAACTATGGCTACACCTTC. Residues: CASRDRENYGYTF.